This is a list of T cell receptor beta chains from one sample in a study of memory CD8 T cells in hepatitis C reinfection. Measured with immunoSEQ multiplex PCR; TCRdb has only the in-frame clones, and not every one. In the table there are 40,000 to 45,000 clones, roughly 88% of which are singletons. Sequencing used naive CD8+ T cells sorted from blood. These receptors all stem from a man aged 18 to 30 with hepatitis C virus infection. Both conserved end residues are part of each CDR3. The order of the fields is CDR3 length, J gene, V gene, CDR3 protein.

length: 17; J: TRBJ2-5; V: TRBV11-2; CDR3: CASSLVSSGGVQETQYF
length: 14; J: TRBJ1-6; V: TRBV7-9; CDR3: CASSSGTNNSPLHF
length: 12; J: TRBJ1-1; V: TRBV7-9; CDR3: CASRRGGTEAFF
length: 13; J: TRBJ2-5; V: TRBV30; CDR3: CAWSDVDGGTQYF
length: 13; J: TRBJ2-5; V: TRBV10-3; CDR3: CAISSEYQETQYF
length: 15; J: TRBJ2-2; V: TRBV7-8; CDR3: CASSIGTSESGELFF
length: 16; J: TRBJ2-5; V: TRBV6-5; CDR3: CASSYSGFQSQETQYF
length: 16; J: TRBJ1-1; V: TRBV15; CDR3: CATSRDRGRGNTEAFF
length: 12; J: TRBJ2-1; V: TRBV28; CDR3: CASTLGLAGWFF
length: 15; J: TRBJ2-3; V: TRBV9; CDR3: CASSPSGADADTQYF
length: 15; J: TRBJ2-5; V: TRBV6-1; CDR3: CASSERTGYQETQYF
length: 15; J: TRBJ2-7; V: TRBV2; CDR3: CASSEPQAEIYEQYF
length: 13; J: TRBJ1-2; V: TRBV5-4; CDR3: CASSSGTGSGYTF
length: 15; J: TRBJ2-2; V: TRBV4-3; CDR3: CASSQDSGGAGELFF
length: 16; J: TRBJ2-1; V: TRBV7-8; CDR3: CASSLADLGGRDEQFF
length: 16; J: TRBJ1-4; V: TRBV9; CDR3: CASSGRTGGSGEKLFF
length: 15; J: TRBJ2-1; V: TRBV9; CDR3: CASSEGTSGSNEQFF
length: 15; J: TRBJ2-7; V: TRBV7-9; CDR3: CASSLAVWSSYEQYF
length: 13; J: TRBJ1-1; V: TRBV9; CDR3: CASSINSGTEAFF
length: 14; J: TRBJ1-1; V: TRBV6-5; CDR3: CASSRDRGNTEAFF
length: 15; J: TRBJ1-2; V: TRBV7-9; CDR3: CASSLGEDRGGGYTF
length: 13; J: TRBJ1-1; V: TRBV5-4; CDR3: CASRDRVNTEAFF
length: 14; J: TRBJ2-1; V: TRBV21-1; CDR3: CASSKAQIYNEQFF
length: 17; J: TRBJ2-6; V: TRBV14; CDR3: CASSQDGAKRAANVLTF
length: 13; J: TRBJ2-5; V: TRBV29-1; CDR3: CSTHMAGYETQYF
length: 13; J: TRBJ1-2; V: TRBV6-5; CDR3: CASVERVLGGYTF
length: 16; J: TRBJ2-1; V: TRBV27; CDR3: CASSSPFKGGQDEQFF
length: 16; J: TRBJ1-5; V: TRBV5-5; CDR3: CASSPHRGVDNQPQHF
length: 17; J: TRBJ2-3; V: TRBV5-6; CDR3: CASSPYVRQSVEDTQYF
length: 13; J: TRBJ2-7; V: TRBV7-6; CDR3: CASSLDSPYEQYF
length: 13; J: TRBJ2-7; V: TRBV5-4; CDR3: CASSRDYPYEQYF
length: 15; J: TRBJ2-7; V: TRBV6-5; CDR3: CASSSIATNSYEQYF
length: 16; J: TRBJ2-1; V: TRBV28; CDR3: CASSWRGGRGTNEQFF
length: 14; J: TRBJ1-1; V: TRBV5-5; CDR3: CASRMDRGGTEAFF
length: 12; J: TRBJ2-1; V: TRBV27; CDR3: CASSLPGGEQFF
length: 18; J: TRBJ2-7; V: TRBV13; CDR3: CASSSRRSGSTISYEQYF
length: 17; J: TRBJ2-1; V: TRBV7-6; CDR3: CASSPPIVGDYYNEQFF
length: 16; J: TRBJ2-1; V: TRBV2; CDR3: CASSGPGLAGVYEQFF
length: 14; J: TRBJ2-4; V: TRBV9; CDR3: CASSVGQGADIQYF
length: 17; J: TRBJ2-1; V: TRBV7-9; CDR3: CASSLGGFGMAYNEQFF
length: 15; J: TRBJ1-2; V: TRBV7-9; CDR3: CASSSPDRGRKGYTF
length: 12; J: TRBJ2-1; V: TRBV6-9; CDR3: CASNPGRDEQFF
length: 16; J: TRBJ2-2; V: TRBV7-9; CDR3: CASSLWGSDLGGELFF
length: 12; J: TRBJ2-3; V: TRBV4-1; CDR3: CASSPEEPTQYF
length: 12; J: TRBJ2-1; V: TRBV5-1; CDR3: CAGSGLNNEQFF
length: 15; J: -; V: TRBV6-1; CDR3: CASSENRVGVYEQYF